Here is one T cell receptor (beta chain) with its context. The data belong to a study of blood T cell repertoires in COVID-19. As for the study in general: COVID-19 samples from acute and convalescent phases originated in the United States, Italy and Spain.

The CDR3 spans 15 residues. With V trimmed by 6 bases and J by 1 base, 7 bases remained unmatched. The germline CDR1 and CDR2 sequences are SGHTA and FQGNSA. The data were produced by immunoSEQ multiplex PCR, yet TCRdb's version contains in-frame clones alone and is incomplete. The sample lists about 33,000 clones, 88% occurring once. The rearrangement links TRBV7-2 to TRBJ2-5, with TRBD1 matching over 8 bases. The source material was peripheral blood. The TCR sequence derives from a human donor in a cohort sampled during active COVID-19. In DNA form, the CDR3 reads TGTGCCAGCAGTTTCGACAGGGGCCTCCAAGAGACCCAGTACTTC. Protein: CASSFDRGLQETQYF.